The next 5 T cell receptor beta chains were all read from a single sample in a study of T-cell memory formation after mild COVID-19. Via MiXCR, TCRdb re-called the 5' RACE reads, giving one row per CDR3 protein. Here the sample spans 350,000 or so distinct CDR3 sequences, approximately 22% being singletons. The sequenced sample was PBMCs or a T cell subset sorted from them (not recorded which). These receptors all come from a man aged 18 to 29 who had mild COVID-19 (a few samples of this study predate the infection). Cell type and time point are not known.

This clonotype was seen a handful of times. CDR3 bases: TGTGCCAGCAGCTCGTCCAAAGGGGGACGTAATTCACCCCTCCACTTT. The encoded protein is CASSSSKGGRNSPLHF. The V gene is TRBV7-9, the J gene TRBJ1-6; D perhaps matches TRBD1 (6 bases). The length of the CDR3 is 16 residues. Germline CDR1 is SEHNR and CDR2 is FQNEAQ (reference sequence). V was trimmed by 4 bases and J by 6 bases, leaving 16 bases between them.

This clonotype turned up a few times. The rearrangement uses TRBV5-1 and TRBJ2-3; 14 bases fit TRBD2. Germline CDR1 is SGHRS and CDR2 is YFSETQ. V trimming: 4 bases; J trimming: 5 bases; junction bases outside the gene matches: 6. The CDR3 contains 16 residues. CDR3 sequence reads: CASSPRLAGGRDTQYF. The DNA for the CDR3 is TGCGCCAGCAGCCCCAGACTAGCGGGGGGGCGAGATACGCAGTATTTT.

V and J are TRBV14 and TRBJ2-7; perhaps TRBD2 as D (5 bases). The CDR3 runs to 13 residues. The germline V gene has CDR1 SGHDN and CDR2 FVKESK. CDR3 DNA sequence: TGTGCCAGCAATCCCCAGCGGTTCTACGAGAAGTACGTC. Protein sequence: CASNPQRFYEKYV.

The chain employs TRBV12-3 or TRBV12-4 and TRBJ1-1; 7 nucleotides agree with TRBD1. The CDR3 has 12 amino acids. V lost 5 bases and J lost 6; bases outside the gene matches: 3. The CDR3 nucleotides are TGTGCCAGCAGTCCGGGGACAGCTGAAGCTTTCTTT. Translated: CASSPGTAEAFF.

The chain couples TRBV12-3 or TRBV12-4 to TRBJ2-6; no firm D call. The V and J ends lost 1 base and 5 bases respectively, with 0 bases between them. This CDR3 has 12 amino acids. The CDR3, as DNA: TGTGCCAGCAGTTTAGGGGCCAACGTCCTGACTTTC. It yields the protein CASSLGANVLTF.